The present entry profiles one TCR beta chain with its context. Its specificity is unknown. CDR1 is LGHDT, CDR2 YNNKEL, per germline (reference sequence). The CDR3 totals 15 residues. Trimming removed 0 bases from V and 3 bases from J, with 11 bases in between. The source of the sample is a study of blood T cells in healthy people across ages. Study findings and constraints: Per million T cells, TCR beta diversity dropped about linearly as age rose.

Together with a sample-barcoded 5' primer, a J-beta primer mix was included in a second PCR lasting roughly 7 to 11 cycles. Template switching added a 12-random-nucleotide identifier to every cDNA molecule. A single record per CDR3 protein comes from TCRdb applying MiXCR to the 5' RACE reads. In the table there are about 680,000 distinct CDR3 sequences, about half of which are singletons. Every sample had a minimum of 6.5 million PBMCs isolated. Extracted total RNA amounted to at least 5.5 micrograms for each sample. V usage is TRBV3-1 and J usage is TRBJ1-2; D is unresolved. The receptor was derived from a woman aged 55-70 years in good health. Source material: blood. The DNA of the CDR3 is TGTGCCAGCAGCCAAGATTCCGAAACGTACTATGGCTACACCTTC. Protein sequence: CASSQDSETYYGYTF.